The T cell receptor (beta chain) under discussion was sequenced for a study of blood T cell repertoires in COVID-19. Turning to the study itself: Acute-phase and convalescent COVID-19 samples originated in the United States, Italy and Spain.

Libraries were prepared by immunoSEQ multiplex PCR; TCRdb keeps only in-frame clonotypes and omits some of them. The table has hundreds of thousands of clones, roughly 85% seen once; the top ten hold roughly 7%. V shed 1 base and J shed 6 bases, with 13 bases lying between them. The CDR3 contains 14 residues. Looked up from germline, CDR1 is SGHRS and CDR2 is YFSETQ. The sequence was obtained from a human donor in a cohort sampled during active COVID-19. The genes are TRBV5-1 and TRBJ1-2; TRBD1 might be the D (6 bases). Sequenced material: peripheral blood. CDR3 residues: CASSLNVGADGYTF. The CDR3 bases are TGCGCCAGCAGCTTGAATGTGGGGGCTGATGGCTACACCTTC.